Listed below are T cell receptor beta chains from one sample, sequenced in a study of blood T cell repertoires in COVID-19. Produced via immunoSEQ multiplex PCR; TCRdb's table is partial and in-frame only. The sample includes 100,000 or so clones, around 87% of them seen just once. Specimen: peripheral blood. The receptors stem from a human donor in a cohort sampled during active COVID-19. Both conserved end residues are part of each CDR3. D genes are given only for firm matches. Expanded clones get a size class; other rows say once, few or many, or leave the size out.

>.|TRBV7-9|.|TRBJ2-5
CASSFGLFETQYF
TGTGCCAGCAGCTTTGGACTATTTGAGACCCAGTACTTC
>.|TRBV28|TRBD1|TRBJ2-2
CASSFRGQGDTGELFF
TGTGCCAGCAGTTTCCGGGGACAGGGCGACACCGGGGAGCTGTTTTTT
>.|TRBV9|TRBD2|TRBJ2-7
CASSVASGGTYIYEQYF
TGTGCCAGCAGCGTAGCATCGGGAGGGACTTACATCTACGAGCAGTACTTC
>few|TRBV7-2|TRBD1|TRBJ1-5
CASSKSGQHQPQHF
TGTGCCAGCAGCAAATCGGGACAGCATCAGCCCCAGCATTTT
>.|TRBV28|.|TRBJ2-7
CASRGADSSYEQYF
TGTGCCAGCAGGGGAGCGGACAGCTCCTACGAGCAGTACTTC
>.|TRBV7-3|.|TRBJ1-1
CASSPGPGPNTEAFF
TGTGCCAGCAGCCCAGGCCCAGGGCCGAACACTGAAGCTTTCTTT
>.|TRBV6-6|TRBD1|TRBJ2-1
CASSSNRDRGYNEQFF
TGTGCCAGCAGTTCCAACCGGGACAGGGGTTACAATGAGCAGTTCTTC
>.|TRBV2|.|TRBJ1-1
CASSGLGGGVTEAFF
TGTGCCAGCAGTGGTCTCGGGGGGGGTGTCACTGAAGCTTTCTTT
>.|TRBV5-8|.|TRBJ2-2
CASSLRNTGELFF
TGTGCCAGCAGCTTGCGGAACACCGGGGAGCTGTTTTTT
>.|TRBV7-2|TRBD1|TRBJ1-2
CASSSGTGGSGGYTF
TGTGCCAGCAGCTCCGGGACAGGGGGGTCTGGTGGCTACACCTTC
>.|TRBV7-2|.|TRBJ2-5
CASSVHVQETQYF
TGTGCCAGCAGCGTACACGTACAAGAGACCCAGTACTTC
>.|TRBV7-9|TRBD1|TRBJ1-5
CASSENTGGEPQHF
TGTGCCAGCAGCGAGAATACAGGGGGCGAGCCCCAGCATTTT
>.|TRBV6-2/TRBV6-3|TRBD1|TRBJ1-4
CASSSTGGREKLFF
TGTGCCAGCAGTTCGACAGGGGGGCGGGAAAAACTGTTTTTT
>.|TRBV11-2|TRBD2|TRBJ2-5
CASSSWAGDIETQYF
TGTGCCAGCAGCTCGTGGGCGGGAGACATAGAGACCCAGTACTTC